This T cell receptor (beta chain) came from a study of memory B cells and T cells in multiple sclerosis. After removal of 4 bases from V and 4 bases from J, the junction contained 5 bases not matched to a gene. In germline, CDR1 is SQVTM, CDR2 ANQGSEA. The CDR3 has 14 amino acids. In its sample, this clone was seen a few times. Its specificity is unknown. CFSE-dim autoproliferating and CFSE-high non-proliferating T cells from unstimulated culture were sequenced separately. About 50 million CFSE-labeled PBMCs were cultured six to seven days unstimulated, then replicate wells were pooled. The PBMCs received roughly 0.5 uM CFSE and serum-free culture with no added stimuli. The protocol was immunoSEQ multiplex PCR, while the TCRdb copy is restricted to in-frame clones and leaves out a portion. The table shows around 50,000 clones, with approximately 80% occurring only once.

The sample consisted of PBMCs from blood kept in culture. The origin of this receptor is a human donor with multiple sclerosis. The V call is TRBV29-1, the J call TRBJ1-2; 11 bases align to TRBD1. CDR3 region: CSVARTGGPYGYTF. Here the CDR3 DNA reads TGCAGCGTTGCTAGGACAGGGGGCCCCTATGGCTACACCTTC.